This TCR beta chain came from a study of blood T cell repertoires in COVID-19. Study in general: T cells, B-cell-depleted T cells, or PBMCs provided the cDNA or gDNA that served as material.

Clones were sequenced by immunoSEQ multiplex PCR, and TCRdb holds only the in-frame ones, with some missing. Counted here are approximately 100,000 clones, about 85% occurring once; the ten biggest clones make up 38%. The germline V gene has CDR1 SGHVS and CDR2 FQNEAQ. The germline V and J ends were trimmed by 1 base and 1 base, with 15 bases remaining between them. The CDR3 length is 17 residues. The source is a man older than 75 with acute or convalescent COVID-19. This rearrangement joins TRBV7-8 to TRBJ2-3, with D maybe TRBD1 (7 bases). Material: peripheral blood. CDR3 nucleotides: TGTGCCAGCAGCTTAGACCAGGGGGGCAGCGGCACAGATACGCAGTATTTT. It specifies CASSLDQGGSGTDTQYF.